These 22 T cell receptor beta chains were all obtained from the same sample, sequenced in a study of OX40 agonist ivuxolimab in advanced cancers. Clones were read by immunoSEQ multiplex PCR, and TCRdb kept only the in-frame ones, dropping some. This sample has approximately 64,000 clones, with around four fifths found just once. Sequences were derived from CD4+ or CD8+ T cells sorted from blood, sampled in a trial of the OX40 agonist ivuxolimab. Source of these receptors: an adult with an advanced solid tumor such as melanoma, head and neck, liver or kidney cancer.

The CDR3 DNA reads TGTGCCAGCAGCTACACCTTCCCAGGGATGGAAGACAATGAGCAGTTCTTC. As protein: CASSYTFPGMEDNEQFF. V is TRBV7-9 and J is TRBJ2-1; possibly TRBD1 for D (5 bases). The V gene's germline CDR1 is SEHNR and CDR2 FQNEAQ (reference sequence). Trimming cost V 4 bases and J 5 bases, with 21 bases left between them. The CDR3 contains 17 residues.

The table lists this clone with a count of one. The chain recombines TRBV5-6 with TRBJ2-3, with a weak D call TRBD2 (6 bases). This CDR3 comprises 13 residues. Between the trimmed V and J ends, which lost 5 bases and 4 bases, there was a span of 11 bases. CDR1 and CDR2 from the germline V gene are SGHDT and YYEEEE. The CDR3 DNA is TGTGCCAGCAGTCGGTGGGGGGCAGATACGCAGTATTTT. Translation gives CASSRWGADTQYF.

The chain employs TRBV28 and TRBJ2-3, with D unclear. Trimming stripped 6 bases from V and 9 bases from J, with 16 bases between. This CDR3 is built from 13 residues. Germline assignment: CDR1 MDHEN and CDR2 SYDVKM. In nucleotides, the CDR3 is TGTGCCAGCAGCCCCCCCGAGGCCCGCACGCAGTATTTT. It translates to CASSPPEARTQYF.

The chain has TRBV2 and TRBJ1-6; D is perhaps TRBD1 (6 bases). Germline V lookup: CDR1 SNHLY, CDR2 FYNNEI. V was trimmed by 9 bases and J by 7 bases, leaving 13 bases between them. The CDR3 loop spans 13 amino acids. The CDR3 DNA sequence: TGTGCCAGTCAACAGGGCCTGAATTCACCCCTCCACTTT. Residues: CASQQGLNSPLHF.

The chain has TRBV7-9 and TRBJ1-1; D is undetermined. V lost 8 bases and J 1 base, leaving 14 bases between the germline ends. CDR1 SEHNR and CDR2 FQNEAQ come from the germline V gene (reference sequence). CDR3 length: 14 residues. The chain's CDR3 is CASYGLGRNTEAFF. The DNA of the CDR3 is TGTGCCAGCTATGGGCTAGGGAGGAACACTGAAGCTTTCTTT.

The genes are TRBV5-1 and TRBJ2-1; 12 nucleotides line up with TRBD2. CDR3 size: 16 residues. Unmatched junction bases numbered 3, after V lost 1 base and J lost 4 bases. Germline loops: CDR1 SGHRS, CDR2 YFSETQ. The CDR3 region has the DNA TGCGCCAGCAGCTTGCGGACTAGCGGGACGTACAATGAGCAGTTCTTC. This translates into CASSLRTSGTYNEQFF.

The gene calls are TRBV7-2 and TRBJ2-1, with 7 bases aligning to TRBD2. CDR1 is SGHTA and CDR2 is FQGNSA in the germline V gene. J lost 0 bases, V lost 1 base, and 9 bases had no gene match. The CDR3 has 18 residues. The CDR3 spells CASSLVAYGGSSYNEQFF. The DNA for the CDR3 is TGTGCCAGCAGCTTAGTTGCCTATGGCGGGAGCTCCTACAATGAGCAGTTCTTC.

The rearrangement joins TRBV6-5 to TRBJ2-1; D is perhaps TRBD2 (5 bases). V was cut by 8 bases and J by 14 bases, with 16 bases left in between. The germline V gene encodes CDR1 MNHEY and CDR2 SVGAGI. The CDR3 consists of 11 residues. The CDR3 loop reads CASQREWREFF. For the CDR3, the DNA is TGTGCCAGCCAAAGAGAGTGGCGGGAGTTCTTC.

V usage is TRBV28 and J usage is TRBJ1-2; maybe TRBD1 (5 bases). Germline CDR1 and CDR2: MDHEN and SYDVKM. With 2 bases removed from V and 5 bases from J, the gap between germline ends came to 9 bases. The CDR3 contains 13 residues. CDR3 sequence: CASSLTGEYGYTF. The CDR3 coding sequence is TGTGCCAGCAGTTTAACGGGGGAATATGGCTACACCTTC.

The chain links TRBV28 to TRBJ2-4; no firm D call. The ends were cut back, 6 bases at V and 1 base at J, with 10 bases in the middle. Looked up from germline, CDR1 is MDHEN and CDR2 is SYDVKM. The CDR3 consists of 14 residues. The CDR3 protein is CASRFLGAKNIQYF. The CDR3 DNA is TGTGCCAGCAGGTTTCTAGGGGCCAAAAACATTCAGTACTTC.

This clone was counted a single time. The chain is built from TRBV28 and TRBJ2-7, with a weak D call TRBD1 (5 bases). Trimming removed 4 bases from V and 6 bases from J, with 10 bases in between. This CDR3 contains 12 residues. Germline CDR1 and CDR2: MDHEN and SYDVKM. CDR3 sequence: CASSSTDGEQYF. The CDR3 bases are TGTGCCAGCAGTTCGACAGACGGCGAGCAGTACTTC. Supplemented by reference TRBV28 and TRBJ2-7, the full variable domain reads DVKVTQSSRYLVKRTGEKVFLECVQDMDHENMFWYRQDPGLGLRLIYFSYDVKMKEKGDIPEGYSVSREKKERFSLILESASTNQTSMYLCASSSTDGEQYFGPGTRLTVT.

J is TRBJ2-1 and V is TRBV27, with 8 bases matching TRBD2. The trim removed 6 bases at V and 6 bases at J, leaving 7 bases unmatched. The CDR3 sequence is 14 residues long. In germline, CDR1 is MNHEY, CDR2 SMNVEV (reference sequence). Here the CDR3 reads CASSPWTSRNEQFF. CDR3 nucleotide sequence: TGTGCCAGCAGCCCTTGGACTAGCCGCAATGAGCAGTTCTTC.

The V and J genes are TRBV13 and TRBJ2-3; D is uncertain. Germline assignment: CDR1 PRHDT and CDR2 FYEKMQ (reference sequence). The CDR3 sequence is 14 residues long. The ends were cut back, 2 bases at V and 1 base at J, with 7 bases in the middle. CDR3 sequence: CASSLLAGTDTQYF. The CDR3 DNA reads TGTGCCAGCAGCTTACTGGCGGGCACAGATACGCAGTATTTT.

In this sample, this clone turned up once. The chain employs TRBV7-9 and TRBJ1-4; no definite D call. The CDR3 contains 15 residues. The V gene lost 4 bases and the J gene lost 4 bases, with 13 bases spanning the gap. CDR1 SEHNR and CDR2 FQNEAQ come from the germline V gene (reference sequence). CDR3 nucleotides: TGTGCCAGCAGCTCCATTCTTGACGATAATGAAAAACTGTTTTTT. Its translation is CASSSILDDNEKLFF.

The rearrangement uses TRBV30 and TRBJ2-3; the D is unclear. Trimming removed 1 base at V and 0 bases at J, with 11 bases between. The CDR3 runs 15 residues. Germline lookup yields CDR1 GTSNPN and CDR2 SVGIG (reference sequence). CDR3 sequence: CAWSGEGRSTDTQYF. CDR3 bases: TGTGCCTGGAGTGGAGAAGGCCGTAGCACAGATACGCAGTATTTT.

This clone was found a few times. The chain has TRBV4-2 and TRBJ2-1, with D perhaps matching TRBD2 (7 bases). CDR3 size: 16 residues. CDR1 and CDR2 from the germline V gene are LGHNA and YNFKEQ. V lost 4 bases, J lost 6 bases, and 19 bases lay in between. The CDR3 protein is CASSRPGGRKVNEQFF. In DNA form, the CDR3 reads TGTGCCAGCAGCCGTCCGGGGGGCCGAAAGGTCAATGAGCAGTTCTTC.

The rearrangement links TRBV4-1 to TRBJ1-5; D gene ambiguous. Germline loops: CDR1 MGHRA, CDR2 YSYEKL. This CDR3 spans 16 amino acids. V was trimmed by 1 base and J by 0 bases, leaving 10 bases between them. The CDR3 DNA reads as TGCGCCAGCAGCCAAGGAAGCTATTATAGCAATCAGCCCCAGCATTTT. Translated: CASSQGSYYSNQPQHF.

V gene TRBV7-2 combines with J gene TRBJ2-5; D gene uncertain. The CDR3 spans 11 residues. V shed 5 bases and J shed 7 bases, with 8 bases lying between them. Per the germline V gene, CDR1 is SGHTA and CDR2 is FQGNSA. CDR3 coding DNA: TGTGCCAGCAGCGCTGTTGGGACCCAGTACTTC. Protein: CASSAVGTQYF. The whole variable domain, remainder taken from reference TRBV7-2 and TRBJ2-5, is GAGVSQSPSNKVTEKGKDVELRCDPISGHTALYWYRQSLGQGLEFLIYFQGNSAPDKSGLPSDRFSAERTGGSVSTLTIQRTQQEDSAVYLCASSAVGTQYFGPGTRLLVL.

V and J are TRBV4-1 and TRBJ2-1; a weak D match, TRBD1 (6 bases). Germline-derived CDR1 and CDR2 are MGHRA and YSYEKL. This CDR3 is 14 amino acids long. With 4 bases removed from V and 4 bases from J, the gap between germline ends came to 11 bases. The CDR3 DNA is TGCGCCAGCAGCCCGGGACAAGAATACAATGAGCAGTTCTTC. This translates into CASSPGQEYNEQFF.

V usage is TRBV7-2 and J usage is TRBJ1-1; D unresolved. Trimming took 4 bases from V and 0 from J, leaving 6 bases between them. This CDR3 is 13 amino acids long. Per the germline V gene, CDR1 is SGHTA and CDR2 is FQGNSA. In DNA, the CDR3 is TGTGCCAGCAGCTATTCAATGAACACTGAAGCTTTCTTT. Protein product: CASSYSMNTEAFF.

There are a few counts of this clone. The rearrangement joins TRBV7-9 to TRBJ2-3; D gene uncertain. The ends were cut back, 5 bases at V and 6 bases at J, with 6 bases in the middle. Germline V gene lookup returns CDR1 SEHNR and CDR2 FQNEAQ (reference sequence). This CDR3 has 11 amino acids. CDR3: CASSPIDTQYF. CDR3 DNA sequence: TGTGCCAGCAGCCCAATTGATACGCAGTATTTT.

This clone occurred once. V and J are TRBV11-1 and TRBJ1-4; unclear D gene. This CDR3 spans 14 amino acids. The V end was cut by 1 base, the J end by 0 bases, with 3 bases between. The germline CDR1 and CDR2 sequences are SGHAT and FQDESV (reference sequence). The CDR3 is CASSLDATNEKLFF. In DNA, the CDR3 is TGTGCCAGCAGCTTAGATGCAACTAATGAAAAACTGTTTTTT.